The source of this T cell receptor beta chain is a study of cytomegalovirus exposure and HLA in healthy donors. The study ran its PCR with 60 Vbeta and 13 Jbeta primers. TCRdb's table, derived via immunoSEQ multiplex PCR, lists solely in-frame clones and lacks some. The sample has over 150,000 clones; over 80% are singletons. This clone was recorded only once. Its antigen is still unknown. Notes on the study in general: A later analysis, which compared TCR beta chains of equal frequency, found the HLA-associated ones more clonally expanded. Highly shared sequence variants in one cluster were likely a sequencing artifact. In a later analysis, an Asian-associated ancestry cluster reportedly showed fewer N-insertions than the approximately 670-donor mean.

This TCR derives from a girl aged 5 to 17 in good health and CMV-seropositive. Sequenced: PBMCs.

CDR3 in DNA: TGTGCCAGCTCACGGGAAGGGGCGGGGCTCTACGAGCAGTACTTC. Translated: CASSREGAGLYEQYF. The gene calls are TRBV18 and TRBJ2-7; perhaps TRBD2 as D (6 bases). This CDR3 has 15 amino acids. Germline lookup yields CDR1 KGHSH and CDR2 LQKENI. V was cut by 4 bases and J by 3 bases, with 16 bases left in between.